A selection of T cell receptor beta chains follows, all from one sample in a study of blood T cell repertoires in COVID-19. Profiling relied on immunoSEQ multiplex PCR, and the TCRdb table lists in-frame clones only, not all of them. The table has under 300,000 clones, over 70% seen once; the top ten hold about 2.9%. Sequencing used PBMCs or T cells enriched from blood (not recorded which). The receptor source for this set is a woman aged 40 to 50 who had been exposed to COVID-19. The CDR3 runs from the conserved cysteine through the conserved F or W. Fields, in order: V gene, CDR3 length, J gene, CDR3 protein.

v_gene: TRBV27; len: 16; j_gene: TRBJ1-6; CDR3aa: CASSPYLAGGTSPLHF
v_gene: TRBV25-1; len: 15; j_gene: TRBJ1-1; CDR3aa: CASSPLGPQNTEAFF
v_gene: TRBV29-1; len: 12; j_gene: TRBJ1-2; CDR3aa: CSVRQGGYGYTF
v_gene: TRBV21-1; len: 13; j_gene: TRBJ1-6; CDR3aa: CAGRRGGNSPLHF
v_gene: TRBV9; len: 15; j_gene: TRBJ2-5; CDR3aa: CASSPSTSTQETQYF
v_gene: TRBV24-1; len: 16; j_gene: TRBJ2-7; CDR3aa: CATSDPRDRGKDEQYF
v_gene: TRBV6-5; len: 15; j_gene: TRBJ1-6; CDR3aa: CASRAYGSYNSPLHF
v_gene: TRBV7-3; len: 12; j_gene: TRBJ2-5; CDR3aa: CASSLNRETQYF
v_gene: TRBV18; len: 17; j_gene: TRBJ1-6; CDR3aa: CASSYQDSSSYNSPLHF
v_gene: TRBV7-3; len: 17; j_gene: TRBJ1-1; CDR3aa: CASSLTRVPEPNTEAFF
v_gene: TRBV10-3; len: 13; j_gene: TRBJ1-1; CDR3aa: CAITGQVNTEAFF
v_gene: TRBV6-5; len: 13; j_gene: TRBJ1-2; CDR3aa: CASRTGGWYGYTF
v_gene: TRBV6-2/TRBV6-3; len: 16; j_gene: TRBJ1-5; CDR3aa: CASSRKQGFPVQPQHF
v_gene: TRBV29-1; len: 15; j_gene: TRBJ1-1; CDR3aa: CSVEDGRVLNTEAFF
v_gene: TRBV24-1; len: 15; j_gene: TRBJ1-6; CDR3aa: CATSDGDRVTSPLHF
v_gene: TRBV5-1; len: 15; j_gene: TRBJ2-1; CDR3aa: CASSLSSGGLDEQFF
v_gene: TRBV5-4; len: 16; j_gene: TRBJ2-3; CDR3aa: CASSLSGGGASDTQYF
v_gene: TRBV6-1; len: 14; j_gene: TRBJ2-1; CDR3aa: CASSEVSGYNEQFF
v_gene: TRBV29-1; len: 13; j_gene: TRBJ1-2; CDR3aa: CSVVDRGAYGYTF
v_gene: TRBV30; len: 14; j_gene: TRBJ1-4; CDR3aa: CAWSVPGGNEKLFF
v_gene: TRBV6-1; len: 18; j_gene: TRBJ2-3; CDR3aa: CASSEIGDTRHRTDTQYF
v_gene: TRBV25-1; len: 14; j_gene: TRBJ2-3; CDR3aa: CASSARGSTDTQYF
v_gene: TRBV30; len: 14; j_gene: TRBJ1-2; CDR3aa: CAWTQASFNYGYTF
v_gene: TRBV9; len: 14; j_gene: TRBJ2-3; CDR3aa: CASSVTGGLNTQYF
v_gene: TRBV10-3; len: 17; j_gene: TRBJ1-5; CDR3aa: CAISEPSGVGGNQPQHF
v_gene: TRBV5-1; len: 16; j_gene: TRBJ2-3; CDR3aa: CASSSLTNPSTDTQYF